Below are 20 T cell receptor beta chains sequenced from a single sample in a study of a mutant IDH1 vaccine in newly diagnosed glioma. Stated time point: week 47, end of study. Topical imiquimod was applied with each vaccine dose, which held 300 ug of mutant IDH1 20-mer peptide. Clones were read by immunoSEQ multiplex PCR, and TCRdb kept only the in-frame ones, dropping some. Altogether 30,000 to 40,000 clones are present, more than 75% being singletons, with the ten largest covering around 12%. No antigen is known for these receptors. The sample consisted of PBMCs, taken from a glioma patient whose treatment included an IDH1 peptide vaccine. Receptors were obtained from a woman aged 25 to 39 with glioma.

This rearrangement joins TRBV6-5 to TRBJ2-3, with TRBD1 matching over 8 bases. V shed 4 bases and J 4 bases; nucleotides not matched to a gene: 4. The CDR3 loop spans 14 amino acids. Germline lookup yields CDR1 MNHEY and CDR2 SVGAGI. CDR3 region: CASSLDRGADTQYF. The CDR3 DNA sequence: TGTGCCAGCAGTTTAGACAGGGGAGCAGATACGCAGTATTTT.

As DNA, the CDR3 is TGTGCCAGCAGTTACAACCGGGACGAGCAGTACTTC. Translating gives CASSYNRDEQYF. The chain couples TRBV6-6 to TRBJ2-7; D gene uncertain. This CDR3 is built from 12 residues. CDR1 MNHNY and CDR2 SVGAGI come from the germline V gene (reference sequence). V was clipped by 2 bases and J by 5 bases, with 7 bases between them.

This clone has a single count. V and J are TRBV25-1 and TRBJ1-4; perhaps TRBD1 as D (6 bases). The CDR3 is 15 amino acids. The germline CDR1 and CDR2 sequences are MGHDK and SYGVNS. V lost 4 bases and J lost 5, with 14 bases in between. The chain's CDR3 is CASSVTGRENEKLFF. CDR3 in DNA: TGTGCCAGCAGTGTCACAGGGAGGGAAAATGAAAAACTGTTTTTT. Full variable domain (outside the CDR3, taken from reference TRBV25-1 and TRBJ1-4): EADIYQTPRYLVIGTGKKITLECSQTMGHDKMYWYQQDPGMELHLIHYSYGVNSTEKGDLSSESTVSRIRTEHFPLTLESARPSHTSQYLCASSVTGRENEKLFFGSGTQLSVL.

The chain combines TRBV30 with TRBJ1-1, with TRBD1 identical over 9 bases. The germline gives CDR1 GTSNPN, CDR2 SVGIG (reference sequence). Trimming took 5 bases from V and 4 from J; bases not matched to a gene: 5. CDR3 length: 13 amino acids. The CDR3 nucleotides are TGTGCCTGGGACAGGGGGGGTAGCACTGAAGCTTTCTTT. This translates into CAWDRGGSTEAFF.

The V and J genes are TRBV10-3 and TRBJ1-1; D may be TRBD1 (5 bases). CDR3 length equals 17 residues. Per germline, CDR1 ENHRY and CDR2 SYGVKD. Trimming stripped 8 bases from V and 0 bases from J, with 22 bases between. CDR3 nucleotides: TGTGCCATCGGTCTGGAGGGGCAGAGGGGTGTGAACACTGAAGCTTTCTTT. Translated, it gives CAIGLEGQRGVNTEAFF.

The rearrangement links TRBV5-1 to TRBJ1-2; 10 bases map to TRBD1. Per the germline V gene, CDR1 is SGHRS and CDR2 is YFSETQ. Trimming at V came to 4 bases and at J to 7 bases, leaving 19 bases not matched to a gene. The CDR3 is made up of 18 amino acids. The CDR3 DNA reads as TGCGCCAGCAGCCTACGAGGGGGACAGGGGTCCTCTTTATTTGGCTACACCTTC. Amino acid sequence: CASSLRGGQGSSLFGYTF.

The rearrangement uses TRBV4-3 and TRBJ2-7, with D tentatively TRBD1 (6 bases). The CDR3 extends over 14 amino acids. Trimming stripped 0 bases from V and 3 bases from J, with 9 bases between. The germline V gene has CDR1 LGHNA and CDR2 YSLEER. The CDR3 DNA is TGCGCCAGCAGCCAAGATCCAGGGGACTACGAGCAGTACTTC. Translation gives CASSQDPGDYEQYF.

The chain combines TRBV14 with TRBJ1-1; D may be TRBD1 (5 bases). CDR3 length equals 15 residues. V was pared by 0 bases and J by 1 base, with 9 bases between. Germline values: CDR1 SGHDN, CDR2 FVKESK. DNA for the CDR3: TGTGCCAGCAGCCAAGAGTGGGGGAGGAACACTGAAGCTTTCTTT. Protein sequence: CASSQEWGRNTEAFF.

This rearrangement joins TRBV7-9 to TRBJ2-1; 10 bases align to TRBD1. V lost 0 bases to trimming and J lost 8 bases; unmatched junction nucleotides: 10. Germline CDR1 SEHNR, CDR2 FQNEAQ (reference sequence). The CDR3 sequence is 17 residues long. The chain's CDR3 is CASSLAAGTGDTYEQFF. The CDR3, as DNA: TGTGCCAGCAGCTTAGCGGCCGGGACAGGGGATACGTATGAGCAGTTCTTC.

The V call is TRBV4-1, the J call TRBJ1-6, with a tentative D call TRBD1 (5 bases). The CDR3 loop spans 15 amino acids. V dropped 4 bases and J dropped 9 bases, with 16 bases sitting between them. CDR1 and CDR2 from the germline V gene are MGHRA and YSYEKL. CDR3 region: CASSPGDGGGSPLHF. Written as DNA, the CDR3 is TGCGCCAGCAGCCCGGGGGACGGGGGTGGTTCACCCCTCCACTTT.

This clone was seen only a few times. This chain links TRBV5-1 with TRBJ1-5; a possible D gene is TRBD1 (6 bases). This CDR3 is built from 14 residues. V was shortened by 4 bases and J by 5 bases, with 13 bases between the two germline ends. CDR1 is SGHRS and CDR2 is YFSETQ in the germline V gene. CDR3 amino acids: CASSPQGMDQPQHF. The CDR3 DNA reads TGCGCCAGCAGCCCACAGGGAATGGATCAGCCCCAGCATTTT. The whole variable domain, filled in from reference TRBV5-1 and TRBJ1-5, reads KAGVTQTPRYLIKTRGQQVTLSCSPISGHRSVSWYQQTPGQGLQFLFEYFSETQRNKGNFPGRFSGRQFSNSRSEMNVSTLELGDSALYLCASSPQGMDQPQHFGDGTRLSIL.

The gene calls are TRBV18 and TRBJ2-2, with unresolved D. Germline CDR1 and CDR2: KGHSH and LQKENI. The ends were cut back, 6 bases at V and 0 bases at J, with 11 bases in the middle. The CDR3 length is 15 residues. The CDR3 loop reads CASSVQTPNTGELFF. The DNA for the CDR3 is TGTGCCAGCTCGGTGCAGACTCCGAACACCGGGGAGCTGTTTTTT. The complete variable domain, with remaining parts taken from reference TRBV18 and TRBJ2-2, reads NAGVMQNPRHLVRRRGQEARLRCSPMKGHSHVYWYRQLPEEGLKFMVYLQKENIIDESGMPKERFSAEFPKEGPSILRIQQVVRGDSAAYFCASSVQTPNTGELFFGEGSRLTVL.

The rearrangement joins TRBV7-9 to TRBJ2-1; D may be TRBD2 (6 bases). Germline V CDR1 and CDR2: SEHNR, FQNEAQ (reference sequence). The CDR3 sequence is 12 residues long. Trimming took 5 bases from V and 10 from J, leaving 12 bases between them. The CDR3 DNA follows: TGTGCCAGCAGCCTCGAGGGGAGGGAGCAGTTCTTC. Translation: CASSLEGREQFF.

This sequence joins TRBV19 and TRBJ1-1; D is ambiguous. The V end was cut by 9 bases, the J end by 11 bases, with 19 bases between. This CDR3 is 12 amino acids long. The germline V gene has CDR1 LNHDA and CDR2 SQIVND (reference sequence). The chain's CDR3 is CASDGVPLGAFF. The CDR3 DNA reads as TGTGCCAGCGACGGGGTCCCCCTCGGGGCTTTCTTT. The full variable domain, with the rest looked up from reference TRBV19 and TRBJ1-1, is DGGITQSPKYLFRKEGQNVTLSCEQNLNHDAMYWYRQDPGQGLRLIYYSQIVNDFQKGDIAEGYSVSREKKESFPLTVTSAQKNPTAFYLCASDGVPLGAFFGQGTRLTVV.

V is TRBV7-2 and J is TRBJ1-4; 12 nucleotides align to TRBD1. Trimming at V came to 1 base and at J to 8 bases, leaving 2 bases not matched to a gene. This CDR3 is 15 amino acids long. Germline CDR1 is SGHTA and CDR2 is FQGNSA. CDR3: CASSLGDRGHEKLFF. In nucleotides, the CDR3 is TGTGCCAGCAGCTTAGGGGACAGGGGGCACGAAAAACTGTTTTTT.

This clone occurred a few times. The J gene is TRBJ1-1, the V gene TRBV6-1; D unresolved. This CDR3 contains 12 residues. Germline values: CDR1 MNHNS, CDR2 SASEGT. The germline V and J ends were trimmed by 5 bases and 3 bases, with 7 bases remaining between them. The CDR3 protein is CASSWTDTEAFF. The DNA of the CDR3 is TGTGCCAGCAGTTGGACGGACACTGAAGCTTTCTTT.

The chain joins TRBV19 to TRBJ2-3; 7 bases are a match to TRBD1. The CDR3 runs to 14 residues. Germline V gene sequence: CDR1 LNHDA, CDR2 SQIVND (reference sequence). V lost 8 bases, J lost 4 bases, and 9 bases stayed unmatched. The CDR3 spells CASGRGGEPDTQYF. As DNA, the CDR3 is TGTGCCAGTGGCCGAGGGGGCGAGCCAGATACGCAGTATTTT. The variable domain in full, completed from reference TRBV19 and TRBJ2-3, reads DGGITQSPKYLFRKEGQNVTLSCEQNLNHDAMYWYRQDPGQGLRLIYYSQIVNDFQKGDIAEGYSVSREKKESFPLTVTSAQKNPTAFYLCASGRGGEPDTQYFGPGTRLTVL.

DNA of the CDR3: TGTGCCAGCTCACCGGACGGAAGTAGCGTTGAGCAGTTCTTC. It yields the protein CASSPDGSSVEQFF. This chain joins TRBV18 and TRBJ2-1, with D possibly TRBD2 on 5 matching bases. Germline CDR1 is KGHSH and CDR2 is LQKENI. V was shortened by 3 bases and J by 9 bases, with 15 bases between the two germline ends. This CDR3 is 14 amino acids long.

This rearrangement joins TRBV6-1 to TRBJ1-4; 7 nucleotides match TRBD1. Germline loops: CDR1 MNHNS, CDR2 SASEGT. V lost 5 bases and J lost 7; bases outside the gene matches: 1. The CDR3 runs 12 residues. CDR3 sequence: CASSRDSEKLFF. DNA for the CDR3: TGTGCCAGCAGTAGGGACAGTGAAAAACTGTTTTTT.

The CDR3: CASGYREVEGGYTF. CDR3 sequence (DNA): TGTGCCAGCGGTTACAGGGAGGTAGAGGGGGGCTACACCTTC. V is TRBV2 and J is TRBJ1-2; possible D gene TRBD1, 6 bases. This CDR3 contains 14 residues. CDR1 and CDR2 (germline): SNHLY, FYNNEI. V was shortened by 8 bases and J by 8 bases, with 21 bases between the two germline ends.